This TCR beta chain derives from a study of identical twins (dated by TCRdb to the mid-2010s). The study in broad terms: TCR alpha and beta repertoires from monozygotic twins, unrelated adults of various ages and cord blood were deep-sequenced to test whether fetal clonotypes persist. To rule out contamination, the twin experiments were replicated at different times with different library preparation protocols. The investigation overall reported the following: Zero-insertion analyses could be partly confounded by invariant T cells such as MAIT and iNKT, though diverse VJ usage argued against such confounding for most clonotypes. Compared with coincidental sharing between unrelated individuals, an excess of low generation-probability sequences was observed among out-of-frame TCR alpha sequences shared between twins. In monozygotic twins, out-of-frame TCR alpha sharing was systematically underestimated by recombination models, although the models agreed with sharing between unrelated individuals. Excess twin sharing in beta out-of-frame sequences was weaker because fewer shared sequences lowered the signal-to-noise ratio. Because the same donors could not be followed over many years, the conclusions relied on cross-sectional statistical analysis. Abundant cord blood beta clonotypes carried fewer insertions; young adult naive repertoires showed a weaker similar trend, while memory repertoires showed none.

Comment on this clonotype: Its recognized antigen is unknown. One base away there is no much larger clone; base qualities are not given.

Every donor in the study was a healthy Caucasian. The twin cohort comprised three pairs of female monozygotic twins, all aged roughly 18 to 30 years. Positive isolation kits from Invitrogen were used to isolate the CD4+ and CD8+ T cell populations. Library preparation was by 5' RACE. Sequencing relied on an Illumina HiSeq 2000. Template switching introduced a universal primer binding site; the final cDNA contained a unique molecular identifier, enabling accurate counting of TCR cDNA molecules. First-strand cDNA for TCR alpha and beta chains was synthesized from specific primers in the conserved constant-segment region. To control for contamination, each cDNA library was double barcoded with a SMART-Mk sample barcode plus Illumina barcodes. TruSeq adapter sequences and Illumina sample barcodes were added in two successive PCR steps. Sequencing of the TCR alpha and beta cDNA libraries was done on the Illumina HiSeq platform using custom primers. On the study's bioinformatics: MiGEC processed the raw reads to extract unique molecular identifiers, while MiXCR was used to determine the CDR3 positions. For each individual, recombination models were inferred using an EM algorithm with the repgenHMM and IGoR tools. Shared clonotype analysis was performed with the tcR package in R, normalizing sharing by the product of cloneset sizes. To study raw recombination without the effects of thymic and clonal selection, out-of-frame nonproductive sequences were analyzed. The public reads were quality trimmed at Q25 with fastp and then assembled into clones with MiXCR by TCRdb, keeping productive beta chains. Each CDR3 protein gets just one entry, which takes the most common genes and DNA from the rows behind it. The V and J calls and clone size come from TCRdb's table, not from the authors' own analysis. Recorded for this sample are about 530,000 distinct CDR3 sequences; approximately 16% of them occurred a single time. The ten top clones hold about 0.47% of the sample.

Counted from cysteine to phenylalanine, this CDR3 has 13 amino acids. Just the 39-base CDR3 DNA is kept, in frame starting at base 1. CDR1 is given as SGDLS and CDR2 as YYNGEE, both from the germline V gene. Trimming removed 0 bases from V and 10 bases from J, leaving 11 bases between the germline ends. In addition, the sample was reused for a study of yellow fever vaccine responses in identical twins. As that second study puts it: The T cell response to vaccination in identical twins was reported by the authors to appear partly convergent and partly personalized. The study precisely tracked vaccine-responding T cell clones in identical twins.

The V gene is TRBV9 and the J gene is TRBJ2-1; a tentative D call is TRBD1 (5 bases match). This clonotype originated in a woman between 18 and 30 years old in good health. The sequenced material came from CD4+ T cells sorted from blood. The CDR3 protein is CASSVGGRQEQFF. The DNA sequence follows: TGTGCCAGCAGCGTAGGAGGACGACAGGAGCAGTTCTTC.